Listed below are T cell receptor beta chains from one sample, sequenced in a study of cytomegalovirus exposure and HLA in healthy donors. TCRdb keeps only in-frame clones here, not all; method: immunoSEQ multiplex PCR. The sample shows around 300,000 clones, 86% of them seen only once. Source material: PBMCs. Every receptor here comes from a woman aged 18-29 years in good health and CMV-seronegative. Both conserved end residues are part of each CDR3. A D gene is named only where the DNA matches it firmly. Clone size is shown for a subset of rows, as once, few, many or a class of expanded clone.

v_gene,d_gene,abundance,j_gene,CDR3aa,CDR3nt
TRBV29-1,NA,NA,TRBJ2-3,CSVVPPTDTQYF,TGCAGCGTTGTTCCTCCCACAGATACGCAGTATTTT
TRBV29-1,TRBD2,NA,TRBJ2-5,CSVRPPVVASGRSGESQYF,TGCAGCGTTCGACCCCCAGTGGTGGCTAGCGGGAGATCTGGGGAGAGCCAGTACTTC
TRBV6-1,NA,NA,TRBJ1-1,CASRSLNGGTEAFF,TGTGCCAGCAGGTCCCTAAACGGGGGGACTGAAGCTTTCTTT
TRBV27,TRBD1,NA,TRBJ1-4,CASSSGTGVEKLFF,TGTGCCAGCAGTTCCGGGACAGGGGTCGAAAAACTGTTTTTT
TRBV7-9,TRBD2,NA,TRBJ2-1,CASNLRAGGLAYNEQFF,TGTGCCAGCAACTTACGTGCGGGAGGGCTGGCTTACAATGAGCAGTTCTTC
TRBV9,NA,NA,TRBJ1-3,CASGPAYSGNTIYF,TGTGCCAGCGGGCCGGCATACTCTGGAAACACCATATATTTT
TRBV13,NA,NA,TRBJ1-4,CASSLQANEKLFF,TGTGCCAGCAGCTTACAGGCAAATGAAAAACTGTTTTTT
TRBV6-5,NA,NA,TRBJ1-2,CASRLTGRHGYTF,TGTGCCAGCAGACTAACAGGGCGGCATGGCTACACCTTC
TRBV19,TRBD2,few,TRBJ2-1,CASSIASTSGRANEQFF,TGTGCCAGTAGTATAGCCAGTACTAGCGGGAGGGCGAATGAGCAGTTCTTC
TRBV7-2,TRBD1,NA,TRBJ1-2,CASSSQGTVNTF,TGTGCCAGCAGCTCGCAGGGGACAGTCAACACCTTC
TRBV27,TRBD2,NA,TRBJ2-3,CASGWGGPRTDTQYF,TGTGCCAGCGGGTGGGGGGGTCCTCGCACAGATACGCAGTATTTT
TRBV6-5,TRBD1,NA,TRBJ1-2,CASSYNRQGHGYTF,TGTGCCAGCAGTTATAATCGACAGGGGCATGGCTACACCTTC
TRBV15,NA,NA,TRBJ1-2,CATSRLNPGYYGYTF,TGTGCCACCAGCAGGCTAAACCCGGGGTACTATGGCTACACCTTC
TRBV6-5,TRBD1,NA,TRBJ2-1,CASSYTWTGQQFF,TGTGCCAGCAGTTACACATGGACAGGACAGCAGTTCTTC
TRBV5-4,TRBD1,NA,TRBJ2-7,CASSLETGGIYEQYF,TGTGCCAGCAGCTTGGAGACAGGGGGAATCTACGAGCAGTACTTC
TRBV18,TRBD1,NA,TRBJ1-1,CASSPPGQGVTEAFF,TGTGCCAGCTCACCACCTGGACAGGGTGTGACTGAAGCTTTCTTT
TRBV18,NA,once,TRBJ2-7,CASSPTPRQYEQYF,TGTGCCAGCTCACCCACACCCAGACAGTACGAGCAGTACTTC
TRBV5-1,TRBD2,once,TRBJ2-2,CASSLVTLAGAGGTGELFF,TGCGCCAGCAGCTTGGTCACACTAGCGGGAGCTGGTGGGACCGGGGAGCTGTTTTTT
TRBV28,NA,once,TRBJ2-7,CASIYGVGTYEQYF,TGTGCCAGTATTTACGGGGTGGGCACGTACGAGCAGTACTTC
TRBV28,NA,NA,TRBJ2-7,CASSFEGAYEQYF,TGTGCCAGCAGTTTCGAGGGAGCCTACGAGCAGTACTTC
TRBV4-1,NA,NA,TRBJ1-1,CASSQGQKNTEAFF,TGCGCCAGCAGCCAAGGACAGAAGAACACTGAAGCTTTCTTT
TRBV6-6,NA,NA,TRBJ2-7,CASSSTGGRWEQYF,TGTGCCAGCAGCTCCACAGGCGGCCGCTGGGAGCAGTACTTC
TRBV7-2,NA,NA,TRBJ2-7,CASSDLTGTHEQYF,TGTGCCAGCAGCGACCTAACAGGGACACACGAGCAGTACTTC
TRBV4-3,NA,few,TRBJ1-2,CASSQDTAAGDGYTF,TGCGCCAGCAGCCAAGATACGGCGGCAGGGGATGGCTACACCTTC
TRBV7-6,NA,NA,TRBJ1-2,CASSLTRTFYGYTF,TGTGCCAGCAGCTTAACCCGAACTTTCTATGGCTACACCTTC
TRBV25-1,NA,NA,TRBJ2-1,CASSDPGRRYLVF,TGTGCCAGCAGTGATCCGGGGAGGCGGTACTTAGTCTTC
TRBV7-9,TRBD1,NA,TRBJ2-1,CASSRQGIDNEQFF,TGTGCCAGCAGCCGACAGGGGATTGACAATGAGCAGTTCTTC
TRBV5-1,TRBD1,once,TRBJ2-3,CASSSGQGVYSTDTQYF,TGCGCCAGCAGCTCGGGACAGGGGGTGTATAGCACAGATACGCAGTATTTT
TRBV25-1,NA,NA,TRBJ2-7,CASHGQTGYEQYF,TGTGCCAGCCACGGACAGACGGGCTACGAGCAGTACTTC
TRBV7-8,NA,NA,TRBJ1-2,CASSLPARFRGRGGYTF,TGTGCCAGCAGCCTACCCGCCCGATTTCGGGGGAGAGGTGGCTACACCTTC
TRBV29-1,NA,NA,TRBJ1-1,CSVEGTEGTEAFF,TGCAGCGTTGAAGGGACCGAGGGAACTGAAGCTTTCTTT
TRBV14,TRBD1,once,TRBJ1-1,CASSQLGTAGTEAFF,TGTGCCAGCAGCCAACTAGGGACAGCCGGCACTGAAGCTTTCTTT
TRBV7-9,TRBD2,NA,TRBJ2-1,CASSGTTQFFEQFF,TGTGCCAGCAGCGGGACTACCCAATTTTTTGAGCAGTTCTTC
TRBV6-5,TRBD1,few,TRBJ1-2,CASRMGQGGGYTF,TGTGCCAGCAGGATGGGACAGGGTGGGGGGTACACCTTC
TRBV4-1,NA,NA,TRBJ1-4,CASSQDLGLNEKLFF,TGCGCCAGCAGCCAAGATCTTGGCCTTAATGAAAAACTGTTTTTT
TRBV19,NA,NA,TRBJ2-5,CASSIGGRGVQYF,TGTGCCAGTAGTATAGGAGGCAGGGGGGTCCAGTACTTC
TRBV9,NA,NA,TRBJ1-1,CASSVGSGYLFPSVGAFF,TGTGCCAGCAGCGTAGGGTCGGGTTATCTGTTCCCGTCGGTCGGAGCTTTCTTT
TRBV19,NA,NA,TRBJ2-7,CASSTQVSYEQYF,TGTGCCAGTAGTACGCAGGTTTCCTACGAGCAGTACTTC